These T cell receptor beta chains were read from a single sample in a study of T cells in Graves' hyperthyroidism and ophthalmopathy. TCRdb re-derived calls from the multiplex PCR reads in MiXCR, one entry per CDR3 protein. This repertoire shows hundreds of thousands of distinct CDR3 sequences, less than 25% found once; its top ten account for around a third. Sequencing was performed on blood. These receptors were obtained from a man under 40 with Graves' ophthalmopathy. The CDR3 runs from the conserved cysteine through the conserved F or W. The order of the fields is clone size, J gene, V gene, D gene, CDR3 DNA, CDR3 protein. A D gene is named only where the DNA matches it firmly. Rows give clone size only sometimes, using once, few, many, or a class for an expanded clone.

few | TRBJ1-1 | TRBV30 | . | TGTGCCTGGAGTGCACCGGGACGGGGATTGACTGAAGCTTTCTTT | CAWSAPGRGLTEAFF
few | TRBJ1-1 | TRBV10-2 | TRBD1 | TGCGCCAGCAGTGACGGAGGGGGCCGCGAAGACACTGAAGCTTTCTTT | CASSDGGGREDTEAFF
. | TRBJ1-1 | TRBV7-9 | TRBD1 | TGTGCCAGCAGCTCCACGGACAGGTTGCCGACTGAAGCTTTCTTT | CASSSTDRLPTEAFF
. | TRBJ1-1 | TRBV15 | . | TGTGCCACCAGCAGAAGGGGGTTGAACACTGAAGCTTTCTTT | CATSRRGLNTEAFF
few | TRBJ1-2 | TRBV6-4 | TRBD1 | TGTGCCAGCAGCACCGGGACAGGGGCACGAGGCTACACCTTC | CASSTGTGARGYTF
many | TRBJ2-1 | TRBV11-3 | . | TGTGCCAGCAGCTTAGTCAGGGGCAATGAGCAGTTCTTC | CASSLVRGNEQFF
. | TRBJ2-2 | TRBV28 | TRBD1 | TGTGCCAGCTGGCAGGGGGCCGGGGAGCTGTTTTTT | CASWQGAGELFF
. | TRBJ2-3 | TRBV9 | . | TGTGCCAGCAGCGCGCCCCCTGGAAGGGGGGGCGCAGATACGCAGTATTTT | CASSAPPGRGGADTQYF
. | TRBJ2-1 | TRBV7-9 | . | TGTGCCAGCAGAGCGAGTGGTCTGAGCTCCTACAATGAGCAGTTCTTC | CASRASGLSSYNEQFF
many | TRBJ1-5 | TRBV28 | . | TGTGCCAGCAGTAGGGGGGGGTCAAATCAGCCCCAGCATTTT | CASSRGGSNQPQHF
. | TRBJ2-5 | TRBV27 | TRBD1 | TGTGCCAGCAGTGGGACAGGGGGTTGGGAGACCCAGTACTTC | CASSGTGGWETQYF
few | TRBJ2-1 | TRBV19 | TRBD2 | TGTGCCAGTAGTATTCGGCGGGAGAGAAGGAATGAGCAGTTCTTC | CASSIRRERRNEQFF
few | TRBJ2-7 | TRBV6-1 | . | TGTGCCAGCAGTGAAGCCGAGGGGACTTTAGTCTTCTACGAGCAGTACTTC | CASSEAEGTLVFYEQYF
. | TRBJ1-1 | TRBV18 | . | TGTGCCAGCTCACCACCTCTCCCAACAAGCGTAAGGAACACTGAAGCTTTCTTT | CASSPPLPTSVRNTEAFF
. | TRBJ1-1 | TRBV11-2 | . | TGTGCCAGCAGCTTAGATCTAGCCCACGCTTTCTTT | CASSLDLAHAFF
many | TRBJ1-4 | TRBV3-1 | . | TGTGCCAGCAGCCCGCCCCCGTACAGAGCAACTAATGAAAAACTGTTTTTT | CASSPPPYRATNEKLFF
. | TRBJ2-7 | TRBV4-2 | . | TGTGCCAGCAGCCAAGATCGCCCGGGGACGGCGGCGCGGGTCGAGCAGTACTTC | CASSQDRPGTAARVEQYF
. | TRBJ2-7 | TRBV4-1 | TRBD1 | TGCGCCAGCAGCCAAGATGGGCGGACAGGAATATACGAGCAGTACTTC | CASSQDGRTGIYEQYF
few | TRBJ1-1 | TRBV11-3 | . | TGTGCCAAAGATGGGGGAGGATACACTGAAGCTTTCTTT | CAKDGGGYTEAFF
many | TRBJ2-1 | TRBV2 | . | TGTGCCAGCAACAGCGGAACCGACAATGAGCAGTTCTTC | CASNSGTDNEQFF
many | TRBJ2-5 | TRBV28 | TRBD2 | TGTGCCAGCACTCCGCCCCGGGGAGGGGAAGCCCTGGATAGCGGGAGCGTCACCTCGGAGACCCAGTACTTC | CASTPPRGGEALDSGSVTSETQYF
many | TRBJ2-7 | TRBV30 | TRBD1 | TGTGCCTGGAGTGTACCCAGAGACAGGGGAGTCGAGCAGTACTTC | CAWSVPRDRGVEQYF
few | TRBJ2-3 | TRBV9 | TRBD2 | TGTGCCAGCAGCGTAGCGGCGACTAGCGGCACAGATACGCAGTATTTT | CASSVAATSGTDTQYF
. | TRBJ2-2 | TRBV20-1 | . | TGCAGTGCGGCTGTTGGCACCGGGGAGCTGTTTTTT | CSAAVGTGELFF
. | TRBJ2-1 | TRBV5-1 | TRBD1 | TGCGCCAGCAGCGTTGACAGGGCCGCCAATGAGCAGTTCTTC | CASSVDRAANEQFF
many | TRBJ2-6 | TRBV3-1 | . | TGTGCCAGCAGCCAAGATTGGGGGGGCCCTGGGGCCAACGTCCTGACTTTC | CASSQDWGGPGANVLTF
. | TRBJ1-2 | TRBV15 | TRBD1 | TGTGCCACCAGCAGAGAACCTCTCCGATGGGACAGACCGAACTATGGCTACACCTTC | CATSREPLRWDRPNYGYTF
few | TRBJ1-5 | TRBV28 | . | TGTGCCAGCAGTTCAATGGGACAGCCCCAGCATTTT | CASSSMGQPQHF
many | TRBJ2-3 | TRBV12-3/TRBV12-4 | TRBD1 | TGTGCCAGCAGAAATCCTGGGACAGGGTGGGATACGCAGTATTTT | CASRNPGTGWDTQYF
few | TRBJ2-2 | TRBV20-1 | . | TGCAGTGCTAGAGTTACGGGATATGTAGGGCCGGACACCGGGGAGCTGTTTTTT | CSARVTGYVGPDTGELFF
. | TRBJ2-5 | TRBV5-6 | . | TGTGCCAGCAGCTTACAAAGGCAGGGAAAAGAGACCCAGTACTTC | CASSLQRQGKETQYF
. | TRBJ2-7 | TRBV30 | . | TGTGCCTGGAGTGTACCCCCTGGACTGGCCGGCGAGCAGTACTTC | CAWSVPPGLAGEQYF
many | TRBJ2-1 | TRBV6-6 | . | TGTGCCAGCAGTTACAGCCCAGGACCCATCCGCGGCTCCTACAATGAGCAGTTCTTC | CASSYSPGPIRGSYNEQFF
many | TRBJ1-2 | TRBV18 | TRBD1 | TGTGCCAGCTCCATAGGACAGGGAATCTATGGCTACACCTTC | CASSIGQGIYGYTF
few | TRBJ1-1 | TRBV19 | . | TGTGCCAGTAGCCCAGAAGTGAACACTGAAGCTTTCTTT | CASSPEVNTEAFF
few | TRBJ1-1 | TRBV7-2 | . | TGTGCCAGCAGCTTAGTGGGGGTCTGGGACACTGAAGCTTTCTTT | CASSLVGVWDTEAFF
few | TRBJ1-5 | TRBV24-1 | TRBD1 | TGTGCCACCAGTGAGCGACAGGGGGGCAATCAGCCCCAGCATTTT | CATSERQGGNQPQHF
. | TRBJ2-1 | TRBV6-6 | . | TGTGCCAGCAGTTATTGGGACCGAAACAATGAGCAGTTCTTC | CASSYWDRNNEQFF
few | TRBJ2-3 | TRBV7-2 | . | TGTGCCAGCAGCTTTCAGGGTGCAGATACGCAGTATTTT | CASSFQGADTQYF
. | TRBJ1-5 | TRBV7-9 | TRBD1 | TGTGCCAGCACCGGGGACAGCGAGAATCAGCCCCAGCATTTT | CASTGDSENQPQHF
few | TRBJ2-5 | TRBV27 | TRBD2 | TGTGCCAGCTCCTATGAGGGGACTAGAATGGAGACCCAGTACTTC | CASSYEGTRMETQYF
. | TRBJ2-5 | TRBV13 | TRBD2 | TGTGCCAGCAGCTTAGGCACCGTGACTAGCGGGGGGGAGACCCAGTACTTC | CASSLGTVTSGGETQYF